This TCR beta chain was documented in a study of Graves' ophthalmopathy and Graves' hyperthyroidism. Transcripts of RNA were the source for amplifying TCR beta CDR3 regions. An initial RT-PCR round employing HTBI primers preceded a second-round multiplex PCR. TCRdb analysed the multiplex PCR reads with MiXCR anew, one entry per CDR3 protein. The table has almost 750,000 distinct CDR3 sequences, 40% seen once; the top ten hold 44%. Regarding this clonotype: Antigen specificity is unknown.

Study-level points and caveats: Its predictions of ophthalmopathy progression gave the model almost 71% sensitivity and roughly 72% specificity. Blood shared most expanded thyroid clonotypes above 0.001 frequency.

The CDR3 extends over 11 amino acids. CDR1 MGHRA and CDR2 YSYEKL come from the germline V gene. Trimming left V 0 bases short and J 7 bases short, with 3 bases between. The receptor was isolated from an adult man with Graves' ophthalmopathy. The material sequenced was peripheral blood. The chain has TRBV4-1 and TRBJ1-2; D gene unclear. The CDR3 reads CASSQDPGYTF. The DNA for the CDR3 is TGCGCCAGCAGCCAAGATCCTGGCTACACCTTC.